This TCR beta chain came from a study of identical twins. TCRdb ran MiXCR on the 5' RACE reads and lists one entry per CDR3 protein. In the table there are roughly 240,000 distinct CDR3 sequences, approximately 7% of which are singletons. This clonotype was counted between two and nine times. CDR1 and CDR2 (germline): SGHVS, FQNEAQ. After removal of 7 bases from V and 5 bases from J, the junction contained 16 bases not matched to a gene. There are 16 residues in the CDR3. The sample also formed part of further work on yellow fever vaccine responses in identical twins.

Sequencing was done on a sample of memory (CD45RO+) T cells sorted from blood. The chain joins TRBV7-8 to TRBJ2-5, with 7 bases that match TRBD1. The receptor comes from a woman younger than 30 in good health. CDR3 sequence: CASILTAGGLRETQYF. The DNA for the CDR3 is TGTGCCAGCATCCTAACCGCAGGGGGTTTGCGGGAGACCCAGTACTTC.